This TCR beta chain was identified in a study of preoperative IRX-2 immunotherapy in early breast cancer. Treatment meaning: preoperative locoregional IRX-2 cytokine immunotherapy. This phase Ib study tested locoregional IRX-2 cytokine immunotherapy given before surgery. Using immunoSEQ multiplex PCR, the repertoire was profiled, and TCRdb retains in-frame clones only, with some absent. This table holds about 26,000 clones, roughly 80% found once. CDR3 length: 14 residues. Trimming stripped 4 bases from V and 5 bases from J, with 15 bases between. Germline-derived CDR1 and CDR2 are SQVTM and ANQGSEA. This TCR was recovered from a human donor with breast cancer. The rearrangement uses TRBV29-1 and TRBJ2-1, with a weak D call TRBD1 (6 bases). The specimen was lymph node tissue, collected after IRX-2 immunotherapy. CDR3 region: CSVGTAKVDNEQFF. CDR3 bases: TGCAGCGTTGGGACAGCGAAGGTTGACAATGAGCAGTTCTTC.